This is a list of T cell receptor beta chains from one sample in a study of cytomegalovirus exposure and HLA in healthy donors. Clones were read by immunoSEQ multiplex PCR, and TCRdb kept only the in-frame ones, dropping some. The sample includes under 150,000 clones, over 75% of them seen just once. The sample was PBMCs. All receptors derive from a woman in her 30s in good health and CMV-seronegative. The CDR3 runs from the conserved cysteine through the conserved F or W. A D gene is named only where the DNA matches it firmly. A row's size may be missing; if present it is once, few, many or a size class.

D gene	clone size	V gene	J gene	CDR3 protein	CDR3 DNA
.	.	TRBV5-1	TRBJ1-6	CASSLEGLGSPLHF	TGCGCCAGCAGCTTGGAGGGGTTGGGGTCACCCCTCCACTTT
.	.	TRBV6-1	TRBJ1-4	CASSDPGWDEKLFF	TGTGCCAGCAGTGACCCAGGGTGGGATGAAAAACTGTTTTTT
TRBD1	.	TRBV7-9	TRBJ1-3	CASSTAGTGRNTIYF	TGTGCCAGCAGCACAGCCGGGACAGGGCGAAACACCATATATTTT
.	once	TRBV15	TRBJ1-5	CATSRVGQGSSNQPQHF	TGTGCCACCAGCAGAGTCGGGCAGGGATCCAGCAATCAGCCCCAGCATTTT
.	once	TRBV18	TRBJ1-2	CASSPQNGGARGGYTF	TGTGCCAGCTCACCACAGAATGGAGGGGCACGTGGAGGCTACACCTTC
.	.	TRBV6-5	TRBJ1-1	CASSTPRRGGTEAFF	TGTGCCAGCAGTACTCCGAGGAGGGGTGGAACTGAAGCTTTCTTT
.	.	TRBV27	TRBJ2-1	CASSLYNEQFF	TGTGCCAGCAGTCTCTACAATGAGCAGTTCTTC
TRBD1	.	TRBV6-1	TRBJ2-1	CASSRDRQGEQFF	TGTGCCAGCAGCCGGGACAGGCAAGGCGAGCAGTTCTTC
.	.	TRBV28	TRBJ1-5	CASSLRAGGFRNQPQHF	TGTGCCAGCAGTTTAAGGGCAGGAGGATTTCGGAATCAGCCCCAGCATTTT
.	.	TRBV4-3	TRBJ2-2	CASSQENGILGELFF	TGCGCCAGCAGCCAAGAGAACGGGATTCTCGGGGAGCTGTTTTTT
.	.	TRBV9	TRBJ1-1	CASSVQETEAFF	TGTGCCAGCAGCGTCCAAGAGACTGAAGCTTTCTTT